These T cell receptor beta chains were read from a single sample in a study of blood T cell repertoires in COVID-19. TCRdb's copy holds only in-frame clones and misses some; the assay was immunoSEQ multiplex PCR. The data contain some 170,000 clones, around four fifths of them singletons. Sequencing used peripheral blood. Receptors originate from a human donor in a cohort sampled during active COVID-19. CDR3s include the opening cysteine and the closing phenylalanine or tryptophan. A D gene is named only where the DNA matches it firmly. Clone size appears in some rows only: once, few, many, or a class for an expanded clone.

j_gene	v_gene	d_gene	abundance	CDR3nt	CDR3aa
TRBJ2-7	TRBV28	.	.	TGTGCCAGCAGAGGGGCCGGGGGACCTTTCAGCTCCTACGAGCAGTACTTC	CASRGAGGPFSSYEQYF
TRBJ2-7	TRBV7-2	.	once	TGTGCCAGCAGCTTTTCTGAACTAGTATCCTACGAGCAGTACTTC	CASSFSELVSYEQYF
TRBJ1-4	TRBV10-3	.	.	TGTGCCATCAGTGAGTCGGGGGGGAATGAAAAACTGTTTTTT	CAISESGGNEKLFF
TRBJ2-1	TRBV19	TRBD2	.	TGTGCCAGTAGTTTCCTAGCGGGACCGGGGAATGAGCAGTTCTTC	CASSFLAGPGNEQFF
TRBJ2-5	TRBV29-1	TRBD1	.	TGCAGCGTTGACGGGACAGGGGACCAGTACTTC	CSVDGTGDQYF
TRBJ1-1	TRBV6-6	.	.	TGTGCCAGCAGTTTATTAGGAGAAATCGGCACTGAAGCTTTCTTT	CASSLLGEIGTEAFF
TRBJ1-5	TRBV21-1	.	few	TGTGCCAGCAGCATTTGGGACAGGGGGCTTTTTAGCAATCAGCCCCAGCATTTT	CASSIWDRGLFSNQPQHF
TRBJ2-1	TRBV7-7	TRBD1	.	TGTGCCAGCAGCCCGGGGACAGGGGCCTACAATGAGCAGTTCTTC	CASSPGTGAYNEQFF
TRBJ2-7	TRBV7-2	.	few	TGTGCCAGCAGCTTACCGACAAGTCTCTACGAGCAGTACTTC	CASSLPTSLYEQYF
TRBJ2-1	TRBV5-4	.	.	TGTGCCAGCAGCTTGTTGCGGGGATCCTACAATGAGCAGTTCTTC	CASSLLRGSYNEQFF
TRBJ1-1	TRBV7-9	.	.	TGTGCCAGCAGCCTCCAGGGATTTAATTCTGAAGCTTTCTTT	CASSLQGFNSEAFF
TRBJ2-7	TRBV5-1	.	.	TGCGCCAGCAGCTTGGGGAGGACAGTCTACGAGCAGTACTTC	CASSLGRTVYEQYF
TRBJ2-3	TRBV6-5	TRBD1	.	TGTGCCAGCAGTAGTGGACAGGGTCCGACAGATACGCAGTATTTT	CASSSGQGPTDTQYF
TRBJ2-2	TRBV30	TRBD1	.	TGTGCCTGGAGTCCCCAAGGGGGCCTTGGCGGGGGGGAGCTGTTTTTT	CAWSPQGGLGGGELFF
TRBJ1-4	TRBV2	.	.	TGTGCCAGCAGCGGAGTTGCAACTAATGAAAAACTGTTTTTT	CASSGVATNEKLFF
TRBJ2-1	TRBV28	.	.	TGTGCCAGCAGTCCACCCGGGACTTTTCACAATGAGCAGTTCTTC	CASSPPGTFHNEQFF
TRBJ2-7	TRBV10-3	.	.	TGTGCCATCAGTAGGACTGCCTACGAGCAGTACTTC	CAISRTAYEQYF
TRBJ2-5	TRBV9	TRBD2	.	TGTGCCAGCAGCCCCCTCGGGGCTAGCGGACAAGAGACCCAGTACTTC	CASSPLGASGQETQYF
TRBJ1-1	TRBV11-2	.	.	TGTGCCAGCAGCTTAGATCAAAACACTGAAGCTTTCTTT	CASSLDQNTEAFF
TRBJ2-7	TRBV7-2	TRBD2	.	TGTGCCAGCAGCTTAGGACTAGCGGGAGGGCCACTCTCCTACGAGCAGTACTTC	CASSLGLAGGPLSYEQYF
TRBJ2-3	TRBV11-2	TRBD2	.	TGTGCCAGCAGCTTGCGGATCAGCGGGAGAGGCACAGATACGCAGTATTTT	CASSLRISGRGTDTQYF
TRBJ1-1	TRBV6-5	TRBD1	.	TGTGCCAGCATTCCCGCCCAGGGGGCGTACACTGAAGCTTTCTTT	CASIPAQGAYTEAFF
TRBJ2-7	TRBV7-9	.	few	TGTGCCAGCAGCTCTTATAAGGGGCGAACCTCCTACGAGCAGTACTTC	CASSSYKGRTSYEQYF
TRBJ1-1	TRBV19	.	few	TGTGCCAGTAGAAGGAAAGGGCAGAGGGCTGAAGCTTTCTTT	CASRRKGQRAEAFF
TRBJ2-3	TRBV19	TRBD2	.	TGTGCCAGTAGTACCCGGGACTACTCAGATACGCAGTATTTT	CASSTRDYSDTQYF
TRBJ1-1	TRBV10-3	TRBD1	.	TGTGCCATCAGCCTGTCACGGGACAGGGGTGAAGCTTTCTTT	CAISLSRDRGEAFF
TRBJ2-1	TRBV12-5	.	few	TGTGCTAGTGGTTTGGAACCCGGTTTAGATGAGCAGTTCTTC	CASGLEPGLDEQFF
TRBJ1-2	TRBV11-3	TRBD1	.	TGTGCCAGCAGATACAGGGGGCGTCAGTATGGCTACACCTTC	CASRYRGRQYGYTF
TRBJ2-5	TRBV29-1	.	.	TGCAGCGGAGGAGCGAATGAAGAGACCCAGTACTTC	CSGGANEETQYF
TRBJ2-6	TRBV4-3	TRBD2	.	TGCGCCAGCAGCCAAGATACCCTAGCGGGAGCATATGGGGCCAACGTCCTGACTTTC	CASSQDTLAGAYGANVLTF
TRBJ2-7	TRBV27	.	.	TGTGCCAGCGGTCAGGGATACGAGCAGTACTTC	CASGQGYEQYF
TRBJ1-6	TRBV28	.	few	TGTGCCAGCAGCTATCCCGGGACACCAGCGGATTCACCCCTCCACTTT	CASSYPGTPADSPLHF
TRBJ2-3	TRBV27	.	.	TGTGCCAGCGGGCGCCGAAGAGACACAGATACGCAGTATTTT	CASGRRRDTDTQYF
TRBJ1-5	TRBV5-5	TRBD1	.	TGTGCCAGCAGCTTGGTAGGGACAGGGTATGGCAATCAGCCCCAGCATTTT	CASSLVGTGYGNQPQHF
TRBJ1-1	TRBV24-1	.	.	TGTGCCACCAGTGATTTTTCCGGGGGAACTGAAGCTTTCTTT	CATSDFSGGTEAFF
TRBJ2-7	TRBV27	.	.	TGTGCCAGCAGTTTATCGAGTAGCCACCCCTACGAGCAGTACTTC	CASSLSSSHPYEQYF
TRBJ2-7	TRBV6-5	.	.	TGTGCCAGCACCCTTTACTCCTACGAGCAGTACTTC	CASTLYSYEQYF
TRBJ1-5	TRBV3-1/TRBV3-2	TRBD1	.	TGTGCCAGCAGCCAGGGACAGGGGGGATATCAGCCCCAGCATTTT	CASSQGQGGYQPQHF
TRBJ2-1	TRBV7-3	.	.	TGTGCCAGCAGCATCGACCCGGGACTCCTCAATGAGCAGTTCTTC	CASSIDPGLLNEQFF
TRBJ1-2	TRBV6-5	.	.	TGTGCCAGCAGCCTTTTGGACAGCTATGGCTACACCTTC	CASSLLDSYGYTF
TRBJ1-5	TRBV27	.	.	TGTGCCAGCAGTTTAGTAGGGGGAGATAGCAATCAGCCCCAGCATTTT	CASSLVGGDSNQPQHF
TRBJ2-2	TRBV3-1/TRBV3-2	.	.	TGTGCCAGCAGCCTGCTAGGGGGCGGGGAGCTGTTTTTT	CASSLLGGGELFF
TRBJ2-6	TRBV7-2	TRBD1	.	TGTGCCAGCAGAAGAACAGGGGCTGGGGCCAACGTCCTGACTTTC	CASRRTGAGANVLTF
TRBJ1-1	TRBV3-1/TRBV3-2	.	once	TGTGCCAGCAGCCAAGGAGTAAGCGGAATTGAAGCTTTCTTT	CASSQGVSGIEAFF
TRBJ2-7	TRBV6-5	TRBD1	.	TGTGCCAGCAGCTCCGACAGGGACTACGAGCAGTACTTC	CASSSDRDYEQYF
TRBJ1-1	TRBV10-2	.	.	TGCGCCAGCTTTTTAAATTGGAACACTGAAGCTTTCTTT	CASFLNWNTEAFF
TRBJ2-1	TRBV20-1	.	.	TGCAGTGCCCTACCCAGGGAGCAGTTCTTC	CSALPREQFF
TRBJ1-5	TRBV7-9	.	.	TGTGCCAGCAGCTTAGACGACAGGTTCCAGCCCCAGCATTTT	CASSLDDRFQPQHF
TRBJ2-1	TRBV6-4	.	.	TGTGCCAGCAGTGTGGAGCGGAGCTCCTACAATGAGCAGTTCTTC	CASSVERSSYNEQFF
TRBJ1-3	TRBV12-5	TRBD1	.	TGTGCTAGTGGTTTGACGGACAGGCTAAACACCATATATTTT	CASGLTDRLNTIYF
TRBJ1-1	TRBV6-5	TRBD1	.	TGTGCCAGCAAAAGACAGGGTTCCACTGAAGCTTTCTTT	CASKRQGSTEAFF
TRBJ1-2	TRBV3-1/TRBV3-2	.	.	TGTGCCAGCAGCCAAGAAGGGAGGGGAGGACAGAATTATAACTATGGCTACACCTTC	CASSQEGRGGQNYNYGYTF
TRBJ1-1	TRBV18	.	few	TGTGCCAGCTCACAAAACAGGGTAGGTAGCACTGAAGCTTTCTTT	CASSQNRVGSTEAFF
TRBJ2-3	TRBV5-1	TRBD2	.	TGCGCCAGCAGCTTGGTGGTAGCGGGGGGCAACAGGCCAGATACGCAGTATTTT	CASSLVVAGGNRPDTQYF
TRBJ1-4	TRBV10-2	.	.	TGCGCCAGCAGACGGGAGCGGGCAACTAATGAAAAACTGTTTTTT	CASRRERATNEKLFF